A single sample gave rise to the 21 T cell receptor beta chains below, sequenced in a study of blood T cell repertoires in COVID-19. Repertoires were generated with immunoSEQ multiplex PCR, while TCRdb's copy carries only in-frame clones and drops some. The repertoire has about 120,000 clones, about four fifths of them found once; the top ten carry 12%. The sample comprised peripheral blood. These receptors originate from a human donor in a cohort sampled during active COVID-19.

The V gene is TRBV3-1 (or the pseudogene TRBV3-2), the J gene TRBJ2-7, with 8 bases matching TRBD1. The ends lost 5 bases at V and 4 bases at J; junction bases unmatched: 4. The CDR3 has 13 amino acids. Germline CDR1 reads LGHDT; CDR2 reads YNNKEL (reference sequence). The CDR3, as DNA: TGTGCCAGCAGCGGACAGGGTAGGTACGAGCAGTACTTC. This encodes CASSGQGRYEQYF.

This rearrangement joins TRBV29-1 to TRBJ2-1, with 10 positions matching TRBD2. J lost 9 bases, V lost 7 bases, and 6 bases had no gene match. The CDR3 runs 12 residues. Germline V CDR1 and CDR2: SQVTM, ANQGSEA. Written as DNA, the CDR3 is TGCAGCGCCCGAAGCGGGGGGGGTGAGCAGTTCTTC. It specifies CSARSGGGEQFF.

The rearrangement joins TRBV10-3 to TRBJ1-5; 9 positions agree with TRBD1. This CDR3 has 17 amino acids. Trimming cost V 10 bases and J 1 base; bases outside gene matches: 14. CDR1 is ENHRY, CDR2 SYGVKD, per germline. The CDR3 loop is CATGTGRTSGSNQPQHF. CDR3 bases: TGTGCCACCGGGACAGGGAGAACGTCCGGAAGCAATCAGCCCCAGCATTTT.

This clone was seen more than once but under ten times. The chain carries TRBV19 and TRBJ1-1; TRBD1 matches 10 bases. Trimming at V came to 5 bases and at J to 2 bases, leaving 5 bases not matched to a gene. The CDR3 is 15 amino acids. Germline values: CDR1 LNHDA, CDR2 SQIVND (reference sequence). CDR3: CASSARQGANTEAFF. The CDR3 coding sequence is TGTGCCAGTAGTGCCAGACAGGGGGCTAACACTGAAGCTTTCTTT. Variable domain in full (rest from reference TRBV19 and TRBJ1-1): DGGITQSPKYLFRKEGQNVTLSCEQNLNHDAMYWYRQDPGQGLRLIYYSQIVNDFQKGDIAEGYSVSREKKESFPLTVTSAQKNPTAFYLCASSARQGANTEAFFGQGTRLTVV.

In DNA form, the CDR3 reads TGTGCCAGCAGGGGGGGGCTCGGAAACACCATATATTTT. This translates into CASRGGLGNTIYF. The chain combines TRBV12-3 or TRBV12-4 with TRBJ1-3; perhaps TRBD1 as D (6 bases). CDR3 length: 13 amino acids. V shed 6 bases and J shed 4 bases, with 10 bases lying between them.

The chain is built from TRBV15 and TRBJ2-7, with D perhaps TRBD2 (5 bases). The CDR3 contains 15 residues. Germline-derived CDR1 and CDR2 are LNHNV and YYDKDF (reference sequence). The germline V and J ends were trimmed by 3 bases and 3 bases, with 15 bases remaining between them. This CDR3 is CATSRESGSNYEQYF. CDR3 DNA: TGTGCCACCAGCAGGGAGTCGGGATCCAACTACGAGCAGTACTTC.

V is TRBV9 and J is TRBJ1-2; 8 nucleotides agree with TRBD1. The germline V gene has CDR1 SGDLS and CDR2 YYNGEE. V shed 7 bases and J 6 bases; nucleotides not matched to a gene: 11. The CDR3 sequence is 14 residues long. Here the CDR3 reads CASFTGTGIHGYTF. The CDR3, as DNA: TGTGCCAGCTTTACCGGGACAGGTATCCATGGCTACACCTTC.

J is TRBJ2-7 and V is TRBV11-2; tentatively, D is TRBD1 (6 bases). Trimming pared 6 bases from V and 3 bases from J, leaving 12 bases between. CDR1 and CDR2 (germline): SGHAT, FQNNGV. The CDR3 sequence is 13 residues long. The CDR3 protein is CASRIQGSYEQYF. As DNA, the CDR3 is TGTGCCAGCAGGATTCAGGGGAGCTACGAGCAGTACTTC.

V is TRBV19 and J is TRBJ1-1; 7 bases are a match to TRBD1. Germline lookup yields CDR1 LNHDA and CDR2 SQIVND (reference sequence). This CDR3 comprises 12 residues. The V and J ends lost 3 bases and 7 bases, in that order; junction bases with no gene match: 2. CDR3 sequence (DNA): TGTGCCAGTAGTATGTGGACAGGTGAAGCTTTCTTT. Translating gives CASSMWTGEAFF.

The chain links TRBV10-2 to TRBJ2-7; D is undetermined. V was trimmed by 0 bases and J by 1 base, leaving 7 bases between them. CDR3 length: 14 residues. Germline lookup yields CDR1 WSHSY and CDR2 SAAADI. CDR3 bases: TGCGCCAGCAGTGAGTCCCCACAGTCCTACGAGCAGTACTTC. Encoded protein: CASSESPQSYEQYF.

The chain uses TRBV5-6 and TRBJ2-2; D possibly corresponds to TRBD2 (6 bases). The V end was cut by 4 bases, the J end by 0 bases, with 16 bases between. CDR3 size: 17 residues. Germline CDR1 reads SGHDT; CDR2 reads YYEEEE. CDR3 residues: CASSNLGTPANTGELFF. For the CDR3, the DNA is TGTGCCAGCAGCAATTTGGGGACTCCCGCGAACACCGGGGAGCTGTTTTTT.

This clone was detected a few times. The rearrangement joins TRBV10-3 to TRBJ1-6; 7 bases line up with TRBD1. Per germline, CDR1 ENHRY and CDR2 SYGVKD. This CDR3 is 16 amino acids long. Trimming took 0 bases from V and 9 from J; bases not matched to a gene: 8. This chain's CDR3 is CAISESDGQGGSPLHF. In nucleotides, the CDR3 is TGTGCCATCAGTGAGTCGGACGGTCAGGGGGGTTCACCCCTCCACTTT.

The chain carries TRBV19 and TRBJ1-4; 8 bases align to TRBD1. Germline CDR1 reads LNHDA; CDR2 reads SQIVND (reference sequence). This CDR3 has 16 residues. V was clipped by 0 bases and J by 8 bases; unmatched bases: 8. CDR3 in amino acids: CASSIEGGTGSEKLFF. In nucleotides, the CDR3 is TGTGCCAGTAGTATAGAGGGTGGGACAGGATCCGAAAAACTGTTTTTT.

The V call is TRBV2, the J call TRBJ1-1, with no clear D. Between the trimmed V and J ends, which lost 3 bases and 1 base, there was a span of 3 bases. The CDR3 sequence is 12 residues long. Germline CDR1 is SNHLY and CDR2 is FYNNEI. The DNA for the CDR3 is TGTGCCAGCAGTGACCAGAACACTGAAGCTTTCTTT. Its translation: CASSDQNTEAFF.

The chain combines TRBV10-2 with TRBJ1-2; 9 positions agree with TRBD1. This CDR3 has 14 amino acids. Germline V CDR1 and CDR2: WSHSY, SAAADI. The junction had 3 bases not matched to a gene; V was cut back by 6 bases and J by 1 base. CDR3 in DNA: TGCGCCAGCAGGGACAGGGGCTTTAACTATGGCTACACCTTC. This codes for CASRDRGFNYGYTF.

J is TRBJ2-7 and V is TRBV19; D is unclear. Germline V gene sequence: CDR1 LNHDA, CDR2 SQIVND (reference sequence). CDR3 length: 14 residues. Trimming pared 4 bases from V and 3 bases from J, leaving 13 bases between. The DNA for the CDR3 is TGTGCCAGTAGTACCTTCGGCCCTAGCTACGAGCAGTACTTC. This encodes CASSTFGPSYEQYF.

In this sample, this clone turned up a few times. The genes are TRBV7-5 and TRBJ2-5; the D call TRBD2 from the table was never checked on the DNA. TRBV7-5 is given as a pseudogene. This CDR3 has 18 residues. The DNA for the CDR3 is TGTGTCAGAAGCTTAGATACTAGTTTTTCCTTTGTACTAGAGACCCAGTACTTC. This encodes CVRSLDTSFSFVLETQYF.

The genes are TRBV7-2 and TRBJ1-2, with D perhaps TRBD1 (5 bases). Germline CDR1 reads SGHTA; CDR2 reads FQGNSA. V was cut by 3 bases and J by 4 bases, with 15 bases left in between. CDR3 size: 15 residues. The CDR3 coding sequence is TGTGCCAGCAGCTTCTCCTTATTTGACAGCTATGGCTACACCTTC. Translating gives CASSFSLFDSYGYTF.

The rearrangement joins TRBV5-6 to TRBJ2-6, with unresolved D. The CDR3 runs to 15 residues. Looked up from germline, CDR1 is SGHDT and CDR2 is YYEEEE. V lost 0 bases and J 1 base, leaving 5 bases between the germline ends. The CDR3 sequence is CASSLAGSGANVLTF. The CDR3 nucleotides read TGTGCCAGCAGCTTGGCCGGGTCTGGGGCCAACGTCCTGACTTTC.

A few counts support this clone. The chain is built from TRBV10-2 and TRBJ1-6; 7 nucleotides agree with TRBD1. V shed 6 bases, J shed 0 bases, and the junction held 2 bases outside the gene matches. This CDR3 contains 15 residues. Germline loops: CDR1 WSHSY, CDR2 SAAADI. The DNA for the CDR3 is TGCGCCAGCAGACAGGGGAGCTCCTATAATTCACCCCTCCACTTT. Translated, it gives CASRQGSSYNSPLHF.

This clone appeared a single time. This chain links TRBV7-2 with TRBJ2-7; D not certain. Trimming removed 1 base at V and 0 bases at J, with 7 bases between. Germline V gene lookup returns CDR1 SGHTA and CDR2 FQGNSA. The CDR3 totals 14 residues. CDR3 protein: CASSLERSSYEQYF. Here the CDR3 DNA reads TGTGCCAGCAGCTTAGAGAGAAGCTCCTACGAGCAGTACTTC.